This T cell receptor beta chain was retrieved from a study of cytomegalovirus exposure and HLA in healthy donors. Study results and caveats: Previously analyzed data showed that most TCR beta V segments were productive at a frequency of about 87% or about 30%.

Each of the donors was a healthy bone marrow donor. 60 Vbeta and 13 Jbeta primers were used in PCR. Sequenced by immunoSEQ multiplex PCR; TCRdb stores in-frame clones only, minus some. This sample yields approximately 110,000 clones, of which about two thirds are seen a single time; approximately 8.2% belongs to the top ten. Turning to this clone: Its antigen is undetermined.

This clonotype originated in a woman aged 40-49 years in good health and CMV-seropositive. Specimen: PBMCs.

CDR3 sequence: CASSGRGEKGGAGEKLFF. The CDR3 nucleotides are TGTGCCAGCAGCGGAAGGGGGGAAAAAGGGGGCGCAGGGGAAAAACTGTTTTTT. The chain joins TRBV21-1 to TRBJ1-4; the table's D call, TRBD1, has no DNA check behind it. TRBV21-1 is annotated as a pseudogene. The CDR3 sequence is 18 residues long.